This T cell receptor beta chain was observed in a study of cytomegalovirus exposure and HLA in healthy donors. Study-wide results and caveats: Diagnosis of cytomegalovirus status made by the classifier reportedly showed high specificity and sensitivity. CMV serostatus stood as the only immune exposure information on hand. Excluded were some V segments that proved indistinguishable, including TRBV6-2 and TRBV6-3.

The PCR ran on 60 Vbeta and 13 Jbeta primers. Assay used: immunoSEQ multiplex PCR; TCRdb lists only in-frame clones, some missing. The data show about 160,000 clones, 75% to 90% seen once. Note on this clone: What it recognizes is unknown.

The V end was cut by 3 bases, the J end by 2 bases, with 8 bases between. Germline-derived CDR1 and CDR2 are MNHEY and SMNVEV (reference sequence). The CDR3 length is 13 residues. This clonotype was obtained from a boy between 2 and 15 years old in good health and CMV-seronegative. The sequenced sample consisted of PBMCs. The chain carries TRBV27 and TRBJ2-7; TRBD2 is a possible D gene (6 bases). The CDR3 nucleotides are TGTGCCAGCAGTTTTAGCGGCCCCTACGAGCAGTACTTC. The encoded protein is CASSFSGPYEQYF.